These T cell receptor beta chains were read from a single sample in a study of T-cell reconstitution after alpha-beta-depleted transplantation in children. In TCRdb, the PCR reads were re-called with MiXCR into one record per CDR3 protein. The sample lists about 980,000 distinct CDR3 sequences; about 26% were seen once. The sample consisted of PBMCs, mostly from graft donor cells, taken 360 days after TCRalphabeta/CD19-depleted stem cell transplant. The origin of the receptors is a boy under two years old who had a stem cell transplant for SCID, so the T cells may come from the graft donor. CDR3s include the opening cysteine and the closing phenylalanine or tryptophan. Each record gives: V gene, J gene, D gene, clone size, CDR3 protein, CDR3 DNA. The D gene is left open where the match is weak. Rows give clone size only sometimes, using once, few, many, or a class for an expanded clone.

TRBV27,TRBJ2-5,-,-,CASSNHQETQYF,TGTGCCAGCAGCAACCACCAAGAGACCCAGTACTTC
TRBV20-1,TRBJ2-2,TRBD2,few,CSANGLAGPGELFF,TGCAGTGCTAACGGACTAGCGGGCCCCGGGGAGCTGTTTTTT
TRBV20-1,TRBJ1-1,-,-,CSARSTRGVGEAFF,TGCAGTGCTAGATCGACCAGGGGAGTCGGTGAAGCTTTCTTT
TRBV11-2,TRBJ2-7,TRBD1,-,CASSPRDRASIEQYF,TGTGCCAGCAGCCCACGGGACAGGGCGAGTATCGAGCAGTACTTC
TRBV12-3/TRBV12-4,TRBJ2-7,TRBD1,-,CASSDRDRVVYEQYF,TGTGCCAGCAGTGACCGGGACAGGGTTGTCTACGAGCAGTACTTC
TRBV9,TRBJ2-1,TRBD2,-,CASSARLAPYNEQFF,TGTGCCAGCAGCGCCCGACTAGCCCCCTACAATGAGCAGTTCTTC
TRBV3-1,TRBJ2-7,-,few,CASSQGPSTGPRKQYF,TGTGCCAGCAGCCAAGGCCCTTCGACAGGCCCTCGCAAGCAGTACTTC
TRBV2,TRBJ2-7,-,-,CASSAEGGSYEQYF,TGTGCCAGCAGTGCGGAGGGAGGCTCCTACGAGCAGTACTTC
TRBV5-1,TRBJ2-3,-,few,CASSFGPEKTTDTQYF,TGCGCCAGCAGCTTCGGCCCCGAAAAAACCACAGATACGCAGTATTTT
TRBV20-1,TRBJ1-1,-,few,CSARDFGGPRVTEAFF,TGCAGTGCTAGAGATTTCGGGGGGCCAAGGGTCACTGAAGCTTTCTTT
TRBV28,TRBJ2-7,-,-,CASRGGGGTYEQYF,TGTGCCAGCAGAGGGGGAGGGGGGACCTACGAGCAGTACTTC
TRBV12-3/TRBV12-4,TRBJ2-7,-,-,CASSPWGSGYEQYF,TGTGCCAGCAGCCCCTGGGGAAGCGGGTACGAGCAGTACTTC
TRBV27,TRBJ2-7,TRBD1,-,CASSLRTGPTYEQYF,TGTGCCAGCAGTCTCAGGACAGGTCCTACCTACGAGCAGTACTTC
TRBV20-1,TRBJ2-3,-,-,CSAHRDSGNTDTQYF,TGCAGTGCTCACCGCGATAGCGGAAACACAGATACGCAGTATTTT
TRBV10-3,TRBJ2-5,TRBD2,few,CAISQGLGSHQETQYF,TGTGCCATCAGCCAGGGACTAGGGTCTCACCAAGAGACCCAGTACTTC
TRBV6-5,TRBJ2-5,-,-,CASSYLGGKTQYF,TGTGCCAGCAGTTACCTCGGGGGCAAGACCCAGTACTTC
TRBV20-1,TRBJ2-7,-,-,CSARESGRVLGEQYF,TGCAGTGCTAGAGAATCGGGTAGGGTTCTAGGCGAGCAGTACTTC
TRBV29-1,TRBJ2-3,-,once,CSVQGSTDTQYF,TGCAGCGTGCAGGGAAGCACAGATACGCAGTATTTT
TRBV18,TRBJ1-2,TRBD1,few,CASSPRTGVVDGYTF,TGTGCCAGCTCACCTCGGACAGGGGTTGTCGATGGCTACACCTTC
TRBV15,TRBJ1-2,-,-,CATSRTQGPNYGYTF,TGTGCCACCAGCAGAACACAGGGACCTAACTATGGCTACACCTTC
TRBV9,TRBJ1-4,-,many,CASSAGDNPEKLFF,TGTGCCAGCAGCGCCGGGGACAACCCTGAAAAACTGTTTTTT
TRBV29-1,TRBJ2-7,TRBD1,few,CSALSPGQGSRRYEQYF,TGCAGCGCCCTTTCTCCGGGACAGGGTTCGCGAAGATACGAGCAGTACTTC
TRBV7-6,TRBJ2-1,TRBD2,-,CASSPNSGGYYNEQFF,TGTGCCAGCAGCCCAAATAGCGGGGGTTACTACAATGAGCAGTTCTTC
TRBV20-1,TRBJ1-1,TRBD1,-,CSAGRGGMGTEAFF,TGCAGTGCTGGAAGAGGGGGCATGGGCACTGAAGCTTTCTTT
TRBV7-2,TRBJ1-1,-,-,CASSPRDSPWDTEAFF,TGTGCCAGCAGCCCGCGGGACTCTCCTTGGGACACTGAAGCTTTCTTT
TRBV6-1,TRBJ1-4,-,few,CASSEERIRNEKLFF,TGTGCCAGCAGTGAAGAGCGAATTCGAAATGAAAAACTGTTTTTT
TRBV5-1,TRBJ2-2,-,once,CASGRGGAGLTGELFF,TGCGCCAGCGGACGGGGAGGCGCAGGACTCACCGGGGAGCTGTTTTTT
TRBV9,TRBJ1-1,-,-,CASSATSSVAFF,TGTGCCAGCAGCGCCACCTCCTCCGTGGCTTTCTTT
TRBV29-1,TRBJ2-5,TRBD1,few,CSAGGARVETQYF,TGCAGCGCAGGGGGCGCTAGGGTAGAGACCCAGTACTTC
TRBV9,TRBJ2-5,-,few,CASSVVGTPQETQYF,TGTGCCAGCAGCGTAGTGGGAACGCCCCAAGAGACCCAGTACTTC
TRBV29-1,TRBJ1-1,-,few,CSVESSRVEAFF,TGCAGCGTTGAGTCGAGCAGAGTTGAAGCTTTCTTT
TRBV12-3/TRBV12-4,TRBJ2-3,-,-,CASRQGGPDTQYF,TGTGCCAGCCGACAGGGAGGGCCAGATACGCAGTATTTT
TRBV6-5,TRBJ2-6,-,-,CAAGTGANVLTF,TGCGCGGCCGGGACTGGGGCCAACGTCCTGACTTTC
TRBV20-1,TRBJ2-7,-,few,CSARQGRNEQYF,TGCAGTGCTAGGCAGGGGCGCAACGAGCAGTACTTC
TRBV6-5,TRBJ1-2,TRBD1,few,CASRRAGTGTSINYGYTF,TGTGCCAGCAGGAGGGCCGGGACAGGGACAAGTATTAACTATGGCTACACCTTC
TRBV5-6,TRBJ1-1,-,-,CASSPSAYTEAFF,TGTGCCAGCAGCCCTTCAGCGTACACTGAAGCTTTCTTT
TRBV15,TRBJ1-4,TRBD1,-,CATSRKSDRGREKLFF,TGTGCCACCAGCAGAAAATCGGACAGGGGACGTGAAAAACTGTTTTTT
TRBV7-9,TRBJ1-2,-,few,CASSLAGSGNYGYTF,TGTGCCAGCAGCTTAGCGGGGTCAGGCAACTATGGCTACACCTTC
TRBV9,TRBJ2-3,TRBD2,-,CASSLKTSPSTDTQYF,TGTGCCAGCAGCCTTAAGACTAGCCCTAGCACAGATACGCAGTATTTT
TRBV6-2/TRBV6-3,TRBJ2-3,-,few,CASSYVGTFTDTQFF,TGTGCCAGCAGTTACGTAGGCACCTTCACAGATACGCAGTTTTTT
TRBV24-1,TRBJ2-5,-,-,CATSDSRETQYF,TGTGCCACCAGTGATTCAAGGGAGACCCAGTACTTC
TRBV27,TRBJ1-5,-,-,CASSFSGGGQPQHF,TGTGCCAGCAGTTTTAGCGGGGGTGGTCAGCCCCAGCATTTT
TRBV20-1,TRBJ2-1,TRBD1,-,CSASKGADSYNEQFF,TGCAGTGCCTCGAAGGGGGCGGACTCCTACAATGAGCAGTTCTTC
TRBV4-1,TRBJ2-3,-,-,CASSQDEADTQYF,TGCGCCAGCAGCCAAGATGAGGCAGATACGCAGTATTTT
TRBV15,TRBJ2-3,-,-,CATSRDEGIRGTDTQYF,TGTGCCACCAGCAGAGATGAGGGGATTCGGGGCACAGATACGCAGTATTTT
TRBV11-2,TRBJ2-1,TRBD2,-,CASSVSGGVYNEQFF,TGTGCCAGCAGCGTTAGCGGGGGAGTCTACAATGAGCAGTTCTTC
TRBV6-5,TRBJ2-3,-,-,CASSYQDYPISTDTQYF,TGTGCCAGCAGTTACCAGGACTACCCTATAAGCACAGATACGCAGTATTTT
TRBV10-3,TRBJ1-1,TRBD1,few,CAISEDKQGRANTEAFF,TGTGCCATCAGTGAGGATAAACAGGGGCGGGCTAACACTGAAGCTTTCTTT
TRBV12-3/TRBV12-4,TRBJ2-7,-,-,CASTWGSTYEQYF,TGTGCCAGCACTTGGGGGAGCACCTACGAGCAGTACTTC
TRBV12-5,TRBJ2-2,-,-,CASGAGHSNTGELFF,TGTGCTAGTGGCGCTGGGCACTCGAACACCGGGGAGCTGTTTTTT
TRBV24-1,TRBJ2-3,TRBD2,-,CATSDQRLAVATDTQYF,TGTGCCACCAGTGACCAACGACTAGCGGTCGCCACAGATACGCAGTATTTT
TRBV11-2,TRBJ2-1,TRBD2,-,CASSIGLAGYNEQFF,TGTGCCAGCAGCATTGGACTAGCGGGGTACAATGAGCAGTTCTTC
TRBV19,TRBJ2-3,TRBD2,-,CASSIGRKKRGGSQYF,TGTGCCAGTAGTATAGGAAGGAAAAAGCGGGGGGGCTCGCAGTATTTT
TRBV20-1,TRBJ1-5,TRBD1,-,CSARKGASLLNQPQHF,TGCAGTGCTAGAAAGGGGGCAAGCCTCCTCAATCAGCCCCAGCATTTT
TRBV9,TRBJ2-1,TRBD2,few,CASSVGGGGSEQFF,TGTGCCAGCAGCGTAGGAGGCGGGGGGTCCGAGCAGTTCTTC
TRBV6-1,TRBJ2-3,-,many,CASSAVATSTDTQYF,TGTGCCAGCAGCGCCGTGGCGACCAGCACAGATACGCAGTATTTT
TRBV7-9,TRBJ2-3,-,few,CAIRGASGADTQYF,TGTGCCATTCGGGGGGCCTCGGGTGCAGATACGCAGTATTTT
TRBV7-3,TRBJ2-1,-,few,CASSLKADSYNEQFF,TGTGCCAGCAGCTTAAAAGCGGACTCCTACAATGAGCAGTTCTTC
TRBV11-2,TRBJ1-4,-,few,CASSSRPGLNEKLFF,TGTGCCAGCAGCTCCCGGCCCGGCCTTAATGAAAAACTGTTTTTT
TRBV4-3,TRBJ1-2,-,-,CASSQENRDNYGYTF,TGCGCCAGCAGCCAAGAAAACAGGGACAACTATGGCTACACCTTC